The clone carrying this T cell receptor beta chain was recorded only once. Its antigen is undetermined. This sample was included in a study of cytomegalovirus exposure and HLA in healthy donors. Study-wide background: Samples from HLA-typed donors yielded about 85 million unique TCRs in an early data release. Regarding the study as a whole: The study labeled under 200 TCR beta chains cytomegalovirus-associated. CMV antigen specificity was confirmed in vitro for three CMV-associated chains.

This CDR3 region has 15 residues. V lost 2 bases and J lost 7, with 14 bases in between. CDR1 is LGHNA, CDR2 YNFKEQ, per germline. Donors had nominal health at sampling but likely had unrecorded immune exposures. The PCR ran on 60 Vbeta and 13 Jbeta primers. This table comes from immunoSEQ multiplex PCR, and its TCRdb copy is limited to in-frame clones, with some not included. The sample shows some 170,000 clones, 75% to 85% of them seen only once. V usage is TRBV4-2 and J usage is TRBJ1-4; D perhaps matches TRBD1 (6 bases). This clonotype originated in a woman in her sixties or seventies in good health and CMV-seropositive. Sequenced material: PBMCs. CDR3 DNA: TGTGCCAGCAGCCAACTCAGGGGTGAACTTGAAAAACTGTTTTTT. Translating gives CASSQLRGELEKLFF.